The rows below give T cell receptor beta chains drawn from one sample of a study of PD-L1 blockade in urothelial cancer. Here immunoSEQ multiplex PCR was the method, and the copy in TCRdb shows in-frame clones only, minus some. This table has 45,000 to 50,000 clones, around 80% appearing once. The source material was PBMCs, sampled around atezolizumab (anti-PD-L1) treatment. Receptor source: a man between 65 and 85 years old with urothelial cancer. Each CDR3 is given with its conserved first and last residue. The order of the fields is J gene, clone size, V gene, D gene, CDR3 DNA, CDR3 protein. D genes are given only for firm matches. Expanded clones get a size class; other rows say once, few or many, or leave the size out.

J gene: TRBJ2-7; clone size: -; V gene: TRBV30; D gene: TRBD2; CDR3 DNA: TGTGCCTGGAGTCCCCTAGCGGGATGGAGGGAGCAGTACTTC; CDR3 protein: CAWSPLAGWREQYF
J gene: TRBJ1-4; clone size: -; V gene: TRBV7-9; D gene: -; CDR3 DNA: TGTGCCAGCAGCTACCACGAGGCTGCAACTAATGAAAAACTGTTTTTT; CDR3 protein: CASSYHEAATNEKLFF
J gene: TRBJ1-1; clone size: once; V gene: TRBV9; D gene: TRBD1; CDR3 DNA: TGTGCCAGCAGCAGGGGACAGGGCGAAGCTTTCTTT; CDR3 protein: CASSRGQGEAFF
J gene: TRBJ1-1; clone size: -; V gene: TRBV19; D gene: -; CDR3 DNA: TGTGCCAGTAGTTTCCGGGAGCACTACACTGAAGCTTTCTTT; CDR3 protein: CASSFREHYTEAFF
J gene: TRBJ1-2; clone size: -; V gene: TRBV5-6; D gene: -; CDR3 DNA: TGTGCCAGCAGCTTCAGGGCAGGCGGCTACACCTTC; CDR3 protein: CASSFRAGGYTF
J gene: TRBJ1-2; clone size: once; V gene: TRBV28; D gene: -; CDR3 DNA: TGTGCCAGCAGGGTAGAGGGGGACCTCTATGGCTACACCTTC; CDR3 protein: CASRVEGDLYGYTF
J gene: TRBJ1-1; clone size: -; V gene: TRBV25-1; D gene: -; CDR3 DNA: TGTGCCAGCAGTGAATATAATGGGCAGGGAGCTTTCTTT; CDR3 protein: CASSEYNGQGAFF
J gene: TRBJ1-5; clone size: -; V gene: TRBV18; D gene: TRBD1; CDR3 DNA: TGTGCCAGCTCCCTTGGACAGGGGGGCAATCAGCCCCAGCATTTT; CDR3 protein: CASSLGQGGNQPQHF